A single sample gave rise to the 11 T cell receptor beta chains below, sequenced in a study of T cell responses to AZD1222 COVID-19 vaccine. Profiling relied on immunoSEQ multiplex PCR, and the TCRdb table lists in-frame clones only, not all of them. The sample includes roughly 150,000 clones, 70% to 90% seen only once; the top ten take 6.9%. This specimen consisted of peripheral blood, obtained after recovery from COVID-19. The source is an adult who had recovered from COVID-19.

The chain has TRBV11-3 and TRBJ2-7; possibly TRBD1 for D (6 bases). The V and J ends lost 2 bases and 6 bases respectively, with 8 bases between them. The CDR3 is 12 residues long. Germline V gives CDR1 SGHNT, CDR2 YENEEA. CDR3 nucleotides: TGTGCCAGCAGCTTAATAGGGGGCGAGCAGTACTTC. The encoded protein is CASSLIGGEQYF.

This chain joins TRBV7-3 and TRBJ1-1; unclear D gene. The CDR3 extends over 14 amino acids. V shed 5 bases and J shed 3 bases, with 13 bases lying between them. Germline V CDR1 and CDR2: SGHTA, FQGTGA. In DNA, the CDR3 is TGTGCCAGCAGCCCCCTGGGGTTGGACACTGAAGCTTTCTTT. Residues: CASSPLGLDTEAFF.

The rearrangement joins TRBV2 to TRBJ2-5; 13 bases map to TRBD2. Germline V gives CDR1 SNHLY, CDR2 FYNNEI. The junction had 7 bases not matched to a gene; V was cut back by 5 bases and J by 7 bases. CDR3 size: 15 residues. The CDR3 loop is CASSPLAGGEVTQYF. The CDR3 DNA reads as TGTGCCAGCAGTCCACTAGCGGGGGGGGAAGTGACCCAGTACTTC.

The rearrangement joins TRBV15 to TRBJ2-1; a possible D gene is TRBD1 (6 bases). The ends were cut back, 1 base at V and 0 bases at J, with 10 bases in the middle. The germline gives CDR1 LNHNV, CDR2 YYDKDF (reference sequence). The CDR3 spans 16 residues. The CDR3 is CATSRATGSSYNEQFF. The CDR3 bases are TGTGCCACCAGCAGAGCGACAGGTAGCTCCTACAATGAGCAGTTCTTC. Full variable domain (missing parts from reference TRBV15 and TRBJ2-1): DAMVIQNPRYQVTQFGKPVTLSCSQTLNHNVMYWYQQKSSQAPKLLFHYYDKDFNNEADTPDNFQSRRPNTSFCFLDIRSPGLGDTAMYLCATSRATGSSYNEQFFGPGTRLTVL.

CDR3 sequence: CATPYSNQPQHF. DNA of the CDR3: TGTGCCACCCCCTATAGCAATCAGCCCCAGCATTTT. The genes are TRBV27 and TRBJ1-5; D gene unclear. Trimming pared 10 bases from V and 0 bases from J, leaving 7 bases between. This CDR3 spans 12 amino acids. Germline CDR1 is MNHEY and CDR2 is SMNVEV (reference sequence).

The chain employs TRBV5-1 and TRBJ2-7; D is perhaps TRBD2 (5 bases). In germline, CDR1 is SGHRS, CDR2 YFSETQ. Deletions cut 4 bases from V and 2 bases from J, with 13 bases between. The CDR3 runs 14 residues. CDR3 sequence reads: CASSDREPPYEQYF. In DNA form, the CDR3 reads TGCGCCAGCAGCGACCGGGAACCTCCCTACGAGCAGTACTTC.

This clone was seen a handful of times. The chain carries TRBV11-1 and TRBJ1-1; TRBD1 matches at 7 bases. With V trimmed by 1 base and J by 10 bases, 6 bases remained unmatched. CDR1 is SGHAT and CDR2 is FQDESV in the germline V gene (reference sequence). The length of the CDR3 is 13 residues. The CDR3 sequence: CASSLGQGFGAFF. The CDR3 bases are TGTGCCAGCAGCTTAGGACAGGGATTTGGAGCTTTCTTT. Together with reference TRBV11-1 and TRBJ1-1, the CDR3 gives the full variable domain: EAEVAQSPRYKITEKSQAVAFWCDPISGHATLYWYRQILGQGPELLVQFQDESVVDDSQLPKDRFSAERLKGVDSTLKIQPAELGDSAMYLCASSLGQGFGAFFGQGTRLTVV.

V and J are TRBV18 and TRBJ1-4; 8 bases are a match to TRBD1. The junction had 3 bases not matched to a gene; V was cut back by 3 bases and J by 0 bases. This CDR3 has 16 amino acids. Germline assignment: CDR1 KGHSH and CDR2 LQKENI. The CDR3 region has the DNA TGTGCCAGCTCACCGGGACAGGCTGCAACTAATGAAAAACTGTTTTTT. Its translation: CASSPGQAATNEKLFF.

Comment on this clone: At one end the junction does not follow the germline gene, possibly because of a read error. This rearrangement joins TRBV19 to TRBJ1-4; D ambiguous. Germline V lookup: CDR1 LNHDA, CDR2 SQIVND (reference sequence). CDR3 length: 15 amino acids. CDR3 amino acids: CASSIHGMGYERLFF. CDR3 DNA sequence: TGTGCCAGTAGTATCCACGGGATGGGCTATGAAAGACTGTTTTTT.

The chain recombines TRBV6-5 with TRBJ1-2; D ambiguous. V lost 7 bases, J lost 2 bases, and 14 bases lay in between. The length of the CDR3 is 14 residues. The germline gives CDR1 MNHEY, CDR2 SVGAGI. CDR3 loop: CASILSRANYGYTF. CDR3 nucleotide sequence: TGTGCCAGCATCCTATCTAGGGCGAACTATGGCTACACCTTC.

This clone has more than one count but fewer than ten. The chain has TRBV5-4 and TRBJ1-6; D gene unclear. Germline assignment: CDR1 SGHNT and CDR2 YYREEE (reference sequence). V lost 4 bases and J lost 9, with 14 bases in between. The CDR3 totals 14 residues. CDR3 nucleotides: TGTGCCAGCAGCGGAGGGTTGTGGGGTTCACCCCTCCACTTT. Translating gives CASSGGLWGSPLHF.